Below, one TCR beta chain is given with its context. This clone was seen more than once but under ten times. Its antigen target is currently unknown. No base-level quality is on record; no much larger clone is a single base apart. The immunoSEQ Assay was used to immunosequence TCRbeta CDR3 regions from genomic DNA. Prior to high-throughput sequencing, genomic DNA was amplified by bias-controlled multiplex PCR. The study's processing was this. To quantify the absolute abundance of each unique TCRbeta CDR3 region, the sequences were collapsed and filtered. Clonality was defined as 1 minus Pielou's evenness and was calculated using productive rearrangements only. A previously published method was used to identify clones with significantly greater frequencies in on-treatment samples than in baseline samples. Sourced from immuneACCESS, this table was stored by TCRdb with only in-frame sequences that have V and J called. A share of the clones is absent; for the studies checked, an unresolved V gene accounts for under half, and the remainder has no known explanation. The DNA gave D and trimming, while V, J and clone size come from that table. This sample is represented by around 13,000 clones; around 69% of them were singletons. The top ten clones comprise roughly 30% of the sample.

Measured from the cysteine to the phenylalanine, the CDR3 is 13 residues long. Just CDR3 DNA is preserved here, 39 bases in frame from base 1. V is pared back by 7 bases and J by 5 bases, with 14 bases lying between the germline termini. Via the germline V gene, CDR1 is SGHVS and CDR2 FNYEAQ. These data belong to a study of sequential checkpoint blockade in melanoma (dated by TCRdb to the late 2010s). For the study in its entirety: Patients were randomized 1:1 to first-line nivolumab followed by ipilimumab (arm A) or ipilimumab followed by nivolumab (arm B). Maintenance nivolumab came after each of the two trial sequences.

Reading the label with the study, this specimen's treatment or condition is: randomized to nivolumab then ipilimumab (arm A) or the reverse (arm B). None of the trial patients had been given prior DNA-damaging chemotherapy. Thawed PBMCs were sorted on a FACS Aria II flow cytometer to isolate live CD3+CD8+ cells negative for CD19 and CD56. CheckMate 064, a randomized, open-label phase II trial of sequential checkpoint blockade, was the source of the samples, all of which came from patients with melanoma. Peripheral blood mononuclear cells were collected by leukapheresis, purified with Ficoll-Paque, and frozen in human serum with roughly 10% DMSO. Immediately after sorting, the purity of sorted blood CD3+CD8+ cells was verified to be >95%, after which DNA was extracted. The investigation overall reported the following: Larger, independent patient cohorts are needed to validate the response-prediction model that combines TCR metrics and mutation burden.

The starting material was CD8+ T cells sorted from blood (inferred from file names), obtained from a patient given nivolumab and ipilimumab in sequence. This receptor was obtained from a human donor with melanoma. Recombination linked TRBV7-6 to TRBJ1-1; matching of 6 bases hints at TRBD1 as the D gene. CDR3 region: CASTEQGLTEAFF. At the DNA level, the sequence is TGTGCCAGCACTGAACAGGGTTTGACTGAAGCTTTCTTT.